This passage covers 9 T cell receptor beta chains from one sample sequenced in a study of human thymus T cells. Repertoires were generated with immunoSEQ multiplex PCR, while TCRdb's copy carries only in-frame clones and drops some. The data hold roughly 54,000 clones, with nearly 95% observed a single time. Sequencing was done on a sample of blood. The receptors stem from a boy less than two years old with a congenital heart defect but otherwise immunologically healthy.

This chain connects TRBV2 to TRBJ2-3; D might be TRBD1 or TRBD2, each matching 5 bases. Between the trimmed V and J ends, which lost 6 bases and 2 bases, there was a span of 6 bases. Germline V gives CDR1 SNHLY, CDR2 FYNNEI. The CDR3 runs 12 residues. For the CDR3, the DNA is TGTGCCAGCAGGGGGACCACAGATACGCAGTATTTT. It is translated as CASRGTTDTQYF.

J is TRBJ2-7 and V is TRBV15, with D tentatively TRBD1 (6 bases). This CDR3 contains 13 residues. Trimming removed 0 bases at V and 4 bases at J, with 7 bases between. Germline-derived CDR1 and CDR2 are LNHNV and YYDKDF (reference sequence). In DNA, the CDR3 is TGTGCCACCAGCAGAGATCAGGGGTACGAGCAGTACTTC. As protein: CATSRDQGYEQYF.

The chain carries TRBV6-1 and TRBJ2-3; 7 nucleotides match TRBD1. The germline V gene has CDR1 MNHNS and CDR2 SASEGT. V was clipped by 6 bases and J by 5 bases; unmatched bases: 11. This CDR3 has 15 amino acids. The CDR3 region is CASSPAGTVRDTQYF. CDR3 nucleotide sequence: TGTGCCAGCAGCCCTGCCGGGACAGTCAGAGATACGCAGTATTTT.

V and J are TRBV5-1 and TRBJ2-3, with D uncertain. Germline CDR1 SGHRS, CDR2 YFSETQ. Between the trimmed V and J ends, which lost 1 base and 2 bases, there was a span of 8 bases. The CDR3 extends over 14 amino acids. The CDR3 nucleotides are TGCGCCAGCAGCTTGTTGGGCTCCACAGATACGCAGTATTTT. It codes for CASSLLGSTDTQYF. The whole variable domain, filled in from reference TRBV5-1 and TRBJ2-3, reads KAGVTQTPRYLIKTRGQQVTLSCSPISGHRSVSWYQQTPGQGLQFLFEYFSETQRNKGNFPGRFSGRQFSNSRSEMNVSTLELGDSALYLCASSLLGSTDTQYFGPGTRLTVL.

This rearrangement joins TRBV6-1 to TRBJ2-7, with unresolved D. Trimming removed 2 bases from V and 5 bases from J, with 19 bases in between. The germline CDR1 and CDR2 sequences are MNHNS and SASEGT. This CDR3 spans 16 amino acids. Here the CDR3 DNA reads TGTGCCAGCAGTGAACGGGTACACAACCGGGCCCACGAGCAGTACTTC. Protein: CASSERVHNRAHEQYF.

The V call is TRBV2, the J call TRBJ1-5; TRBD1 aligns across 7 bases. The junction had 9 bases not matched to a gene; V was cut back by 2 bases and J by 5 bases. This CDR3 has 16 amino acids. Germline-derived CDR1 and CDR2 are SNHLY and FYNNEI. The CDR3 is CASSERGRGGDQPQHF. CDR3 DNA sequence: TGTGCCAGCAGTGAACGTGGCAGGGGGGGGGATCAGCCCCAGCATTTT.

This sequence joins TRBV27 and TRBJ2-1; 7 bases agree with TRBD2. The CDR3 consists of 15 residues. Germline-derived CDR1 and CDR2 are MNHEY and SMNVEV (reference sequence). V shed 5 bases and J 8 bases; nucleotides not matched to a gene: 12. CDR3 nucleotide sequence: TGTGCCAGCAGTCCAAACTGGGGAGGGCTGCATGAGCAGTTCTTC. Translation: CASSPNWGGLHEQFF.

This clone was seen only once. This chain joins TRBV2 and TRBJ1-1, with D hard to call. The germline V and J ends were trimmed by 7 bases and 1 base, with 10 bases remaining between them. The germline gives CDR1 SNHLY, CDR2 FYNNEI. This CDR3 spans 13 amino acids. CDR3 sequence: CASNSIANTEAFF. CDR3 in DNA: TGTGCCAGCAACAGTATCGCGAACACTGAAGCTTTCTTT.

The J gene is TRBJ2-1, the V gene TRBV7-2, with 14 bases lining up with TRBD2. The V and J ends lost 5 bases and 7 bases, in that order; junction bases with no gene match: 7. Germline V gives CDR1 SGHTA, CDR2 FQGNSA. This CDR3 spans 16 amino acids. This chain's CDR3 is CASSPGTSGRVNEQFF. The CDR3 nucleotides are TGTGCCAGCAGCCCGGGGACTAGCGGGAGAGTGAATGAGCAGTTCTTC. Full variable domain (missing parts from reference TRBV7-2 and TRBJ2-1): GAGVSQSPSNKVTEKGKDVELRCDPISGHTALYWYRQSLGQGLEFLIYFQGNSAPDKSGLPSDRFSAERTGGSVSTLTIQRTQQEDSAVYLCASSPGTSGRVNEQFFGPGTRLTVL.